These 16 T cell receptor beta chains came from one sample sequenced in a study of OX40 agonist ivuxolimab in advanced cancers. Sequencing was performed with immunoSEQ multiplex PCR; in TCRdb, only in-frame clones are kept and a portion is missing. The sample consists of tens of thousands of clones, 82% of them appearing once. Here the sequenced sample was CD4+ or CD8+ T cells sorted from blood, taken in a trial of the OX40 agonist ivuxolimab. The source of these receptors is an adult with an advanced solid tumor such as melanoma, head and neck, liver or kidney cancer.

The CDR3 protein is CASTLTGDTYQPQHF. The CDR3, as DNA: TGTGCCAGTACCTTGACGGGGGACACTTATCAGCCCCAGCATTTT. The chain couples TRBV19 to TRBJ1-5; a possible D gene is TRBD1 (6 bases). The CDR3 has 15 residues. Trimming took off 7 bases at V and 5 bases at J, with 18 bases between the two ends. Germline assignment: CDR1 LNHDA and CDR2 SQIVND (reference sequence).

The chain recombines TRBV10-2 with TRBJ1-1; D gene unclear. In germline, CDR1 is WSHSY, CDR2 SAAADI. This CDR3 has 14 residues. Trimming removed 4 bases from V and 4 bases from J, with 13 bases in between. This CDR3 reads CASSVIGIRTEAFF. For the CDR3, the DNA is TGCGCCAGCAGTGTGATAGGCATCCGCACTGAAGCTTTCTTT.

The chain recombines TRBV28 with TRBJ2-7, with D possibly being TRBD1 (6 bases). Germline CDR1 and CDR2: MDHEN and SYDVKM. V shed 6 bases and J shed 2 bases, with 17 bases lying between them. The CDR3 runs 15 residues. This CDR3 is CASSPNLQGPYEQYF. The CDR3 DNA sequence: TGTGCCAGCAGCCCGAACCTACAGGGCCCCTACGAGCAGTACTTC.

The rearrangement uses TRBV18 and TRBJ2-1, with D perhaps TRBD1 (6 bases). Germline CDR1 reads KGHSH; CDR2 reads LQKENI. The length of the CDR3 is 16 residues. Trimming removed 2 bases at V and 0 bases at J, with 11 bases between. The CDR3: CASSPNRASSYNEQFF. The CDR3 DNA reads TGTGCCAGCTCACCAAACAGGGCCAGCTCCTACAATGAGCAGTTCTTC.

This chain joins TRBV7-9 and TRBJ2-1; D is unresolved. The germline V gene has CDR1 SEHNR and CDR2 FQNEAQ (reference sequence). CDR3 size: 12 residues. Trimming left V 6 bases short and J 3 bases short, with 6 bases between. The DNA of the CDR3 is TGTGCCAGCAGGCACATCTACAATGAGCAGTTCTTC. Translation: CASRHIYNEQFF.

V and J are TRBV2 and TRBJ1-2; D not resolved. The germline gives CDR1 SNHLY, CDR2 FYNNEI. The CDR3 is 12 amino acids. V lost 1 base and J lost 8, with 8 bases in between. The CDR3 DNA reads as TGTGCCAGCAGTGAAGAGGGTTACGGCTACACCTTC. This codes for CASSEEGYGYTF.

This chain joins TRBV7-3 and TRBJ2-1; maybe TRBD2 (5 bases). V dropped 4 bases and J dropped 9 bases, with 16 bases sitting between them. CDR3 length: 14 amino acids. Per the germline V gene, CDR1 is SGHTA and CDR2 is FQGTGA. The CDR3 DNA is TGTGCCAGCAGCTCCTCGCGGGTAGGGCGTGAGCAGTTCTTC. It yields the protein CASSSSRVGREQFF. Together with reference TRBV7-3 and TRBJ2-1, the CDR3 gives the full variable domain: GAGVSQTPSNKVTEKGKYVELRCDPISGHTALYWYRQSLGQGPEFLIYFQGTGAADDSGLPNDRFFAVRPEGSVSTLKIQRTERGDSAVYLCASSSSRVGREQFFGPGTRLTVL.

V usage is TRBV5-6 and J usage is TRBJ2-5; D perhaps matches TRBD2 (5 bases). The length of the CDR3 is 14 residues. V was trimmed by 1 base and J by 5 bases, leaving 12 bases between them. Germline CDR1 is SGHDT and CDR2 is YYEEEE. The CDR3 DNA reads TGTGCCAGCAGCTTGTTGGCGGGCCGGGAGACCCAGTACTTC. Translated, it gives CASSLLAGRETQYF.

The chain is built from TRBV5-1 and TRBJ1-1, with D tentatively TRBD1 (5 bases). The V end was cut by 0 bases, the J end by 2 bases, with 11 bases between. Germline V CDR1 and CDR2: SGHRS, YFSETQ. The CDR3 extends over 15 amino acids. The CDR3 spells CASSLARTPNTEAFF. CDR3 sequence (DNA): TGCGCCAGCAGCTTGGCTAGGACACCTAACACTGAAGCTTTCTTT.

The chain uses TRBV6-1 and TRBJ2-1, with D unclear. Germline values: CDR1 MNHNS, CDR2 SASEGT. Trimming cost V 5 bases and J 8 bases, with 7 bases left between them. The CDR3 has 11 amino acids. The CDR3 reads CASSFYHEQFF. The CDR3 bases are TGTGCCAGCAGTTTCTATCATGAGCAGTTCTTC.

The chain couples TRBV7-9 to TRBJ1-1, with D possibly matching TRBD1 (6 bases). This CDR3 region has 14 residues. Trimming took 1 base from V and 7 from J, leaving 13 bases between them. Looked up from germline, CDR1 is SEHNR and CDR2 is FQNEAQ (reference sequence). CDR3 amino acids: CASSLGWTDYEAFF. The CDR3 DNA is TGTGCCAGCAGCTTAGGGTGGACAGACTATGAAGCTTTCTTT.

This CDR3 is CASRRGTSSNEQFF. In DNA, the CDR3 is TGTGCCAGCAGGAGAGGGACGTCCAGCAATGAGCAGTTCTTC. The V call is TRBV7-8, the J call TRBJ2-1; TRBD1 or TRBD2 may be the D gene (5 bases each). Per germline, CDR1 SGHVS and CDR2 FQNEAQ. Trimming stripped 6 bases from V and 6 bases from J, with 15 bases between. This CDR3 has 14 amino acids.

The chain has TRBV13 and TRBJ1-3; the D gene is possibly TRBD1 (5 bases). Per the germline V gene, CDR1 is PRHDT and CDR2 is FYEKMQ (reference sequence). This CDR3 spans 16 amino acids. Trimming stripped 4 bases from V and 4 bases from J, with 17 bases between. CDR3 DNA sequence: TGTGCCAGCAGCTCGGGGGGGAGGGATACCGGAAACACCATATATTTT. It codes for CASSSGGRDTGNTIYF.

The chain carries TRBV2 and TRBJ2-5; D gene uncertain. The CDR3 length is 16 residues. The V end lost 2 bases, the J end lost 6 bases, and 19 bases lay between the germline ends. CDR1 and CDR2 (germline): SNHLY, FYNNEI. CDR3 residues: CASSERNLGGLKTQYF. The CDR3 nucleotides are TGTGCCAGCAGTGAAAGAAACCTAGGTGGGCTTAAGACCCAGTACTTC.

The genes are TRBV28 and TRBJ2-5; D might be TRBD2 (6 bases). In germline, CDR1 is MDHEN, CDR2 SYDVKM. V lost 4 bases to trimming and J lost 3 bases, with 9 bases between them. This CDR3 has 13 amino acids. CDR3 amino acids: CASSSLAEETQYF. DNA for the CDR3: TGTGCCAGCAGTTCATTAGCGGAAGAGACCCAGTACTTC. The variable domain in full, completed from reference TRBV28 and TRBJ2-5, reads DVKVTQSSRYLVKRTGEKVFLECVQDMDHENMFWYRQDPGLGLRLIYFSYDVKMKEKGDIPEGYSVSREKKERFSLILESASTNQTSMYLCASSSLAEETQYFGPGTRLLVL.

This rearrangement joins TRBV28 to TRBJ1-6; 7 bases map to TRBD1. CDR1 and CDR2 from the germline V gene are MDHEN and SYDVKM. This CDR3 is 12 amino acids long. V dropped 8 bases and J dropped 7; count of bases not matched to a gene: 2. The CDR3 loop reads CASWDRNSPLHF. The CDR3 nucleotides are TGTGCCAGCTGGGACAGAAATTCACCCCTCCACTTT. The full variable domain, rest sourced from reference TRBV28 and TRBJ1-6, is DVKVTQSSRYLVKRTGEKVFLECVQDMDHENMFWYRQDPGLGLRLIYFSYDVKMKEKGDIPEGYSVSREKKERFSLILESASTNQTSMYLCASWDRNSPLHFGNGTRLTVT.